The 2 T cell receptor beta chains reported below all come from one sample, sequenced in a study of blood T cells in healthy people across ages. A sample-barcoded 5' primer and a J-beta primer mix were used in a second PCR of about 7 to 12 cycles. TCRdb re-derived calls from the 5' RACE reads in MiXCR, one entry per CDR3 protein. The sample has 730,000 or so distinct CDR3 sequences; approximately 40% are singletons. The sample taken for sequencing was blood. These receptors were collected from an elderly man in good health.

In this sample, this clonotype turned up a few times. The chain links TRBV28 to TRBJ2-3, with TRBD2 matching 9 bases. The CDR3 runs to 15 residues. In germline, CDR1 is MDHEN, CDR2 SYDVKM. V shed 4 bases, J shed 2 bases, and the junction held 4 bases outside the gene matches. The CDR3 spells CASSSAGGTTDTQYF. DNA for the CDR3: TGTGCCAGCAGTTCAGCGGGAGGTACCACAGATACGCAGTATTTT. The complete variable domain, with remaining parts taken from reference TRBV28 and TRBJ2-3, reads DVKVTQSSRYLVKRTGEKVFLECVQDMDHENMFWYRQDPGLGLRLIYFSYDVKMKEKGDIPEGYSVSREKKERFSLILESASTNQTSMYLCASSSAGGTTDTQYFGPGTRLTVL.

CDR3 amino acids: CSARDSASGVVETQFF. DNA of the CDR3: TGCAGTGCTAGAGATAGTGCTAGCGGGGTGGTGGAGACCCAGTTCTTC. The V gene is TRBV20-1, the J gene TRBJ2-1; 9 positions match TRBD2. This CDR3 is 16 amino acids long. J lost 13 bases, V lost 0 bases, and 16 bases had no gene match. The V gene's germline CDR1 is DFQATT and CDR2 SNEGSKA (reference sequence).